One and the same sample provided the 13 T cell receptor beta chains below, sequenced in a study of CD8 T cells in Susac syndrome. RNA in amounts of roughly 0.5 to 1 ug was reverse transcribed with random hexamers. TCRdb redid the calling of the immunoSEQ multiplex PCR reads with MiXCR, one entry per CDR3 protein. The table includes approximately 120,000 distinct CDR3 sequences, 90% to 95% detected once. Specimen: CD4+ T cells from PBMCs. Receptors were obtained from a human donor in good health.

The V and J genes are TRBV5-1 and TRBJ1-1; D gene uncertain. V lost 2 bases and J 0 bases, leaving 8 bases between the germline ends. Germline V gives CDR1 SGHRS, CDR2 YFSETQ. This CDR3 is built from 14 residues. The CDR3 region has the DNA TGCGCCAGCAGCTTCGGACGGGTGAACACTGAAGCTTTCTTT. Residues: CASSFGRVNTEAFF.

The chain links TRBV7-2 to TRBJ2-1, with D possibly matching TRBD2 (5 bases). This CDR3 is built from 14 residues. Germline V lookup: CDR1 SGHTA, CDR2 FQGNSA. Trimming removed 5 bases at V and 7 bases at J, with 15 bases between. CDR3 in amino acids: CASSTRAGGNEQFF. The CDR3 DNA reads TGTGCCAGCAGCACGAGGGCAGGCGGGAATGAGCAGTTCTTC.

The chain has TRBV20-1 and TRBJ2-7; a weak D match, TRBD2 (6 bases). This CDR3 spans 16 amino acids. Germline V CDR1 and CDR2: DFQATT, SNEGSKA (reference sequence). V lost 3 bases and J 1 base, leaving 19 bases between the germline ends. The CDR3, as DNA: TGCAGTGCTAGGGCGGGGTTTGCCTCAAAGTCCTACGAGCAGTACTTC. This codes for CSARAGFASKSYEQYF.

The CDR3 is CSADRDSGTDTQYF. Written as DNA, the CDR3 is TGCAGTGCTGACCGGGATTCGGGTACAGATACGCAGTATTTT. V gene TRBV20-1 combines with J gene TRBJ2-3; possibly TRBD2 for D (5 bases). The germline V gene has CDR1 DFQATT and CDR2 SNEGSKA (reference sequence). Trimming stripped 5 bases from V and 3 bases from J, with 15 bases between. The CDR3 runs to 14 residues.

For the CDR3, the DNA is TGCGCCAGCAGAAGGCAGGGAGGCCCCCATCAGCCCCAGCATTTT. This codes for CASRRQGGPHQPQHF. The chain links TRBV5-1 to TRBJ1-5, with D possibly being TRBD1 (5 bases). This CDR3 spans 15 amino acids. V was clipped by 5 bases and J by 5 bases, with 17 bases between them. Germline CDR1 is SGHRS and CDR2 is YFSETQ.

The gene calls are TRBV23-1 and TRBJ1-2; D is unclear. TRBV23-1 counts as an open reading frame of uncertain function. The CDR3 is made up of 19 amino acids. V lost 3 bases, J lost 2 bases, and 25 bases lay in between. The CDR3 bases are TGCGCCAGCAGTCACCTTCACCCAACGGGTGCCCAACTGAACTATGGCTACACCTTC. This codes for CASSHLHPTGAQLNYGYTF.

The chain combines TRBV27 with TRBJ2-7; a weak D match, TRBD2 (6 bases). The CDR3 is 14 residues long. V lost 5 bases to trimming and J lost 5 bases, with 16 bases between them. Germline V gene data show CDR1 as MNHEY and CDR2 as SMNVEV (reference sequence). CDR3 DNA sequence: TGTGCCAGCAGTGCCCGACGGAGGGAGCACGAGCAGTACTTC. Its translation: CASSARRREHEQYF.

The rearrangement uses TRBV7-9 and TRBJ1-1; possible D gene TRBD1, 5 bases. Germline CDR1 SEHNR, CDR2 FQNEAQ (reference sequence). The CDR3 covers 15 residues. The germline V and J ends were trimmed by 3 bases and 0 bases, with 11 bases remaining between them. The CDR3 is CASSFRGEMNTEAFF. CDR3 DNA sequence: TGTGCCAGCAGCTTTCGGGGCGAGATGAACACTGAAGCTTTCTTT.

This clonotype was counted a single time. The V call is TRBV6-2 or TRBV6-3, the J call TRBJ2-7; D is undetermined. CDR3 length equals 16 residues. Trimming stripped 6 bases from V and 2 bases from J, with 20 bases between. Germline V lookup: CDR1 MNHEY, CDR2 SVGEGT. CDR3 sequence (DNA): TGTGCCAGCAGCCGGTCGAGGATGGGGATCCCCTACGAGCAGTACTTC. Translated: CASSRSRMGIPYEQYF.

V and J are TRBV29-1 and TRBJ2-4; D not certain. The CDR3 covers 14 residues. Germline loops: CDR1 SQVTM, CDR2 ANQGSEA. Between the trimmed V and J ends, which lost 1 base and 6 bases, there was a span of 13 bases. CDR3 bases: TGCAGCGTTGAAGGGTCCGCCCTGGGAAACATTCAGTACTTC. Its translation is CSVEGSALGNIQYF.

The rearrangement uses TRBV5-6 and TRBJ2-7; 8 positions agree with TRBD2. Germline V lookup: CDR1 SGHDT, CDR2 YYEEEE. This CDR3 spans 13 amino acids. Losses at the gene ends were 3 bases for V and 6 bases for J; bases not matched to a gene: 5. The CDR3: CASSSGSGIEQYF. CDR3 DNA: TGTGCCAGCAGCTCTGGTAGCGGGATCGAGCAGTACTTC.

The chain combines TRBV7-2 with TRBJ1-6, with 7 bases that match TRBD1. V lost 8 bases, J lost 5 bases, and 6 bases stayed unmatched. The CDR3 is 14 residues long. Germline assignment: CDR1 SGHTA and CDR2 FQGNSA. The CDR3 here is CASLPQGDNSPLHF. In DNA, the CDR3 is TGTGCCAGCTTACCTCAGGGGGATAATTCACCCCTCCACTTT.

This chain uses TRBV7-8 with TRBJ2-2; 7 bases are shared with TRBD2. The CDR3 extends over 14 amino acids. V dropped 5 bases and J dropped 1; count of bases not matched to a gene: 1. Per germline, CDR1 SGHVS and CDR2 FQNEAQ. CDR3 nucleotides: TGTGCCAGCAGCCCTAGCGGGAACACCGGGGAGCTGTTTTTT. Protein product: CASSPSGNTGELFF.